The rows below give T cell receptor beta chains drawn from one sample of a study of T cell repertoires in cytomegalovirus infection. One entry per CDR3 protein results from TCRdb running MiXCR on the reads. This sample has 600,000 to 700,000 distinct CDR3 sequences; around a third occur once, and the top ten carry roughly 18%. No antigen has been assigned to these receptors. The input for sequencing was cultured PBMCs, taken from culture after CMV antigen stimulation. These receptors originate from a human donor in good health (CMV status not recorded). Some clones in this sample may be carry-over from other donors' samples. Both conserved end residues are part of each CDR3. The D gene is left open where the match is weak. Clone sizes are given selectively: once, few, many, or a class where the clone is expanded.

clone size	J gene	V gene	D gene	CDR3 protein	CDR3 DNA
few	TRBJ2-1	TRBV7-8	TRBD2	CASSSSGTSFNEQFF	TGTGCCAGCAGCTCGTCCGGGACTAGCTTCAATGAGCAGTTCTTC
few	TRBJ2-3	TRBV7-9	TRBD1	CATDRGSDTQYF	TGTGCCACTGACAGGGGCTCAGATACGCAGTATTTT
few	TRBJ2-7	TRBV7-9	TRBD1	CASSEVAGGEQYF	TGTGCCAGCAGCGAGGTGGCAGGGGGTGAGCAGTACTTC
-	TRBJ2-7	TRBV5-1	TRBD1	CASSLQPSGQGDEQYF	TGCGCCAGCAGCTTACAACCATCGGGACAGGGTGACGAGCAGTACTTC
-	TRBJ2-7	TRBV4-1	-	CASSHLPGIEQYF	TGCGCCAGCAGCCATCTTCCAGGGATCGAGCAGTACTTC
once	TRBJ2-5	TRBV20-1	-	CSASRPDQETQYF	TGCAGTGCTAGCCGGCCAGACCAAGAGACCCAGTACTTC
once	TRBJ1-1	TRBV29-1	-	CSVQRRLNTEAFF	TGCAGCGTTCAAAGGAGGCTGAACACTGAAGCTTTCTTT
-	TRBJ2-3	TRBV18	TRBD2	CASSRLTSGIDTQYF	TGTGCCAGCTCACGCTTGACTAGCGGGATAGATACGCAGTATTTT
many	TRBJ2-3	TRBV7-2	TRBD1	CASSLTRQGAWTDTQYF	TGTGCCAGCAGCTTAACCCGGCAGGGGGCATGGACAGATACGCAGTATTTT
-	TRBJ2-7	TRBV18	TRBD1	CASSRTGLDEQYF	TGTGCCAGCTCGCGGACAGGACTGGACGAGCAGTACTTC
few	TRBJ1-1	TRBV5-1	-	CASSLDLRRSLFQNTEAFF	TGCGCCAGCAGCTTGGATTTGCGGAGAAGCCTATTCCAAAACACTGAAGCTTTCTTT
few	TRBJ1-5	TRBV27	-	CASSLIGDNQPQHF	TGTGCCAGCAGTTTAATCGGCGACAATCAGCCCCAGCATTTT
once	TRBJ1-1	TRBV6-5	-	CASGRGRDTEAFF	TGTGCCAGCGGGAGGGGAAGGGACACTGAAGCTTTCTTT
-	TRBJ2-7	TRBV5-4	TRBD2	CASSPGGTSGTYEQYF	TGTGCCAGCAGCCCCGGCGGGACTAGCGGTACCTACGAGCAGTACTTC
few	TRBJ2-1	TRBV6-1	TRBD2	CASSGGLADLNNEQFF	TGTGCCAGCAGTGGAGGGCTAGCGGACTTAAACAATGAGCAGTTCTTC
few	TRBJ2-1	TRBV7-2	-	CASSPPGLLNEQFF	TGTGCCAGCAGTCCCCCGGGGCTCCTGAATGAGCAGTTCTTC
-	TRBJ2-1	TRBV7-8	-	CASSSRDRGQPRSYNEQFF	TGTGCCAGCAGCTCGAGGGATAGAGGACAGCCCCGCTCCTACAATGAGCAGTTCTTC
-	TRBJ1-1	TRBV24-1	TRBD1	CATSDGTVKAFF	TGTGCCACCAGTGATGGGACAGTAAAAGCTTTCTTT
few	TRBJ2-1	TRBV12-5	-	CASGLAVEQFF	TGTGCTAGTGGTTTGGCCGTCGAGCAGTTCTTC
-	TRBJ2-7	TRBV20-1	TRBD1	CSANPGGQVVQYF	TGCAGTGCTAACCCAGGGGGCCAAGTTGTGCAGTACTTC
-	TRBJ1-1	TRBV5-1	-	CASSLEGFTEAFF	TGCGCCAGCAGCTTGGAAGGATTCACTGAAGCTTTCTTT
-	TRBJ1-1	TRBV15	-	CATSRERDLNTEAFF	TGTGCCACCAGCAGAGAAAGGGACTTGAACACTGAAGCTTTCTTT
once	TRBJ1-2	TRBV20-1	-	CSAIRVLGYTF	TGCAGTGCTATAAGGGTTTTAGGCTACACCTTC
few	TRBJ2-7	TRBV7-2	-	CASSFSRGGEQYF	TGTGCCAGCAGCTTCTCTCGAGGCGGCGAGCAGTACTTC
-	TRBJ2-1	TRBV7-9	-	CARGLYNEQFF	TGTGCCAGAGGACTGTACAATGAGCAGTTCTTC
-	TRBJ2-5	TRBV10-3	-	CAISEGETQYF	TGTGCCATCAGTGAAGGAGAGACCCAGTACTTC
-	TRBJ1-6	TRBV30	-	CAWSYARNSPLHF	TGTGCCTGGAGTTATGCACGAAATTCACCCCTCCACTTT
many	TRBJ2-3	TRBV7-2	-	CASSWEGAGTDTQYF	TGTGCCAGCAGCTGGGAGGGGGCCGGGACAGATACGCAGTATTTT
few	TRBJ1-1	TRBV4-1	-	CASSQGDSPMNTEAFF	TGCGCCAGCAGCCAAGGAGACAGCCCCATGAACACTGAAGCTTTCTTT
few	TRBJ1-2	TRBV7-8	-	CASSLSGPAGYTF	TGTGCCAGCAGCCTTAGTGGGCCGGCTGGCTACACCTTC
few	TRBJ2-3	TRBV7-2	TRBD1	CASSGPGTGKKTQYF	TGTGCCAGCAGCGGCCCCGGGACAGGCAAGAAGACGCAGTATTTT
-	TRBJ2-7	TRBV28	-	CASNRGSSYEQYF	TGTGCCAGCAACCGGGGGTCATCCTACGAGCAGTACTTC
many	TRBJ1-5	TRBV7-2	TRBD1	CASSFRQGRGPQHF	TGTGCCAGCAGCTTCAGACAGGGGAGAGGGCCCCAGCATTTT
once	TRBJ2-3	TRBV6-6	-	CASHRDGITDTQYF	TGTGCCAGCCACCGGGACGGAATCACAGATACGCAGTATTTT
-	TRBJ2-5	TRBV12-3/TRBV12-4	TRBD1	CASSPDRVVETQYF	TGTGCCAGCAGTCCGGACAGGGTGGTAGAGACCCAGTACTTC
-	TRBJ2-7	TRBV15	-	CATSRVPYHEQYF	TGTGCCACCAGCAGAGTCCCGTATCACGAGCAGTACTTC
-	TRBJ1-2	TRBV6-1	TRBD1	CANSEAGGMAAVYGYTF	TGTGCCAACAGTGAAGCAGGGGGTATGGCCGCGGTCTATGGCTACACCTTC
many	TRBJ1-3	TRBV7-2	-	CASSLAGSGNTIYF	TGTGCCAGCAGCTTAGCAGGGTCTGGAAACACCATATATTTT
-	TRBJ1-3	TRBV2	-	CASSPRTVRNTIYF	TGTGCCAGCAGTCCAAGGACAGTGAGAAACACCATATATTTT
few	TRBJ2-7	TRBV27	-	CASRRTYSYEQYF	TGTGCCAGCAGGAGGACTTACTCCTACGAGCAGTACTTC
-	TRBJ1-6	TRBV4-1	-	CASSQGDSFVRDSYNSPLHF	TGCGCCAGCAGCCAAGGTGACAGTTTTGTTCGTGACTCCTATAATTCACCCCTCCACTTT
-	TRBJ2-3	TRBV4-1	TRBD2	CASSQERLAGTDTQYF	TGCGCCAGCAGCCAAGAGAGGCTAGCGGGCACAGATACGCAGTATTTT
few	TRBJ2-1	TRBV6-2/TRBV6-3	TRBD2	CASSLAGGLRNEQFF	TGTGCCAGCAGTTTAGCGGGAGGTTTAAGGAATGAGCAGTTCTTC
-	TRBJ2-4	TRBV6-2/TRBV6-3	TRBD2	CASSPRGTSGRSIQYF	TGTGCCAGCAGTCCCCGTGGGACTAGCGGGAGATCCATTCAGTACTTC
few	TRBJ1-5	TRBV7-2	TRBD1	CASSYTGGGNQPQHF	TGTGCCAGCAGCTATACAGGGGGCGGCAATCAGCCCCAGCATTTT
many	TRBJ2-3	TRBV7-2	TRBD1	CASSLVGQGADTQYF	TGTGCCAGCAGTTTAGTGGGACAGGGGGCAGATACGCAGTATTTT
-	TRBJ1-6	TRBV5-4	-	CASSLVGEDSPLHF	TGTGCCAGCAGCTTGGTGGGGGAGGATTCACCCCTCCACTTT
-	TRBJ1-5	TRBV27	-	CASSSSSGSQHF	TGTGCCAGCAGTTCCTCCTCCGGGTCCCAGCATTTT